The 5 T cell receptor beta chains presented below share a single source sample, sequenced in a study of blood T cell repertoires in COVID-19. Only in-frame clones appear in the TCRdb table, and some are missing; sequencing was by immunoSEQ multiplex PCR. The table has 120,000 or so clones, around four fifths seen once; the top ten hold 25%. Sequencing input: peripheral blood. The receptors stem from a human donor in a cohort sampled during active COVID-19.

This chain joins TRBV7-8 and TRBJ2-5, with 10 bases identical to TRBD2. Unmatched junction bases numbered 9, after V lost 3 bases and J lost 5 bases. The length of the CDR3 is 16 residues. CDR1 SGHVS and CDR2 FQNEAQ come from the germline V gene. The CDR3 DNA sequence: TGTGCCAGCAGCTTTACTAGCGGGAACTCCAGGGAGACCCAGTACTTC. Translation gives CASSFTSGNSRETQYF.

This chain uses TRBV18 with TRBJ1-2, with TRBD1 matching over 8 bases. V dropped 3 bases and J dropped 7; count of bases not matched to a gene: 13. Germline V lookup: CDR1 KGHSH, CDR2 LQKENI. This CDR3 has 16 residues. The CDR3 DNA reads as TGTGCCAGCTCACCGGGACAGGCCCTCCCTCCGGGTGGCTACACCTTC. Its translation is CASSPGQALPPGGYTF.

The gene calls are TRBV11-2 and TRBJ1-1; D might be TRBD1 (6 bases). The CDR3 contains 13 residues. With 7 bases removed from V and 1 base from J, the gap between germline ends came to 10 bases. Per the germline V gene, CDR1 is SGHAT and CDR2 is FQNNGV. The CDR3 here is CASNDRKNTEAFF. Written as DNA, the CDR3 is TGTGCCAGCAACGACAGGAAGAACACTGAAGCTTTCTTT.

This clone was detected only once. V usage is TRBV4-1 and J usage is TRBJ1-5, with D possibly matching TRBD1 (6 bases). The CDR3 spans 16 residues. Germline V gene sequence: CDR1 MGHRA, CDR2 YSYEKL. With 1 base removed from V and 3 bases from J, the gap between germline ends came to 13 bases. Here the CDR3 reads CASSQGGGLLNQPQHF. The CDR3 coding sequence is TGCGCCAGCAGCCAAGGGGGGGGGCTGCTCAATCAGCCCCAGCATTTT.

The chain employs TRBV10-3 and TRBJ2-7; 7 bases are a match to TRBD2. The CDR3 covers 15 residues. CDR1 is ENHRY and CDR2 is SYGVKD in the germline V gene. Losses at the gene ends were 1 base for V and 4 bases for J; bases not matched to a gene: 7. CDR3 residues: CAISEFLGGSYEQYF. The CDR3 DNA follows: TGTGCCATCAGTGAGTTTCTGGGAGGGAGTTACGAGCAGTACTTC.